One and the same sample provided the 19 T cell receptor beta chains below, sequenced in a study of T-cell memory formation after mild COVID-19. Via MiXCR, TCRdb re-called the 5' RACE reads, giving one row per CDR3 protein. The sample lists 210,000 or so distinct CDR3 sequences; 15% to 20% were seen once. Sequenced material: PBMCs or a T cell subset sorted from them (not recorded which). The receptors originated from an adult woman who had mild COVID-19 (a few samples of this study predate the infection). Cell type and time point are not known.

This clonotype turned up a few times. The chain joins TRBV2 to TRBJ2-7; 8 nucleotides align to TRBD1. Germline CDR1 is SNHLY and CDR2 is FYNNEI. The CDR3 contains 17 residues. Trimming cost V 0 bases and J 4 bases; bases outside gene matches: 11. CDR3 bases: TGTGCCAGCAGTGAAGCGCTTCAATGGACAGGGTTGTACGAGCAGTACTTC. It specifies CASSEALQWTGLYEQYF.

The rearrangement links TRBV6-6 to TRBJ1-2; no definite D call. Germline V lookup: CDR1 MNHNY, CDR2 SVGAGI (reference sequence). V was pared by 5 bases and J by 4 bases, with 11 bases between. The CDR3 has 13 amino acids. The chain's CDR3 is CASSNGPSYGYTF. The CDR3 region has the DNA TGTGCCAGCAGTAACGGGCCCAGCTATGGCTACACCTTC.

This clonotype appeared many times. V gene TRBV11-3 combines with J gene TRBJ2-1; TRBD2 matches at 9 bases. Germline CDR1 is SGHNT and CDR2 is YENEEA. J lost 8 bases, V lost 1 base, and 6 bases had no gene match. This CDR3 comprises 15 residues. CDR3: CASSLGGGAMYEQFF. CDR3 DNA: TGTGCCAGCAGCTTAGGCGGGGGGGCCATGTATGAGCAGTTCTTC.

This chain joins TRBV11-3 and TRBJ2-1; no definite D call. Trimming took 5 bases from V and 1 from J, leaving 12 bases between them. The CDR3 totals 15 residues. CDR1 and CDR2 (germline): SGHNT, YENEEA. The CDR3 DNA is TGTGCCAGCAGCCCAACACAGTTATCCTACAATGAGCAGTTCTTC. This encodes CASSPTQLSYNEQFF.

V and J are TRBV30 and TRBJ2-3; 10 nucleotides match TRBD2. The CDR3 spans 15 residues. V trimming: 5 bases; J trimming: 6 bases; junction bases outside the gene matches: 11. CDR1 GTSNPN and CDR2 SVGIG come from the germline V gene (reference sequence). The CDR3 DNA is TGTGCCTGGGAACCTCCTAGCGGGAGTGGTGATACGCAGTATTTT. Translation gives CAWEPPSGSGDTQYF.

V gene TRBV7-8 combines with J gene TRBJ2-1; D may be TRBD1 (6 bases). The CDR3 contains 13 residues. Trimming stripped 0 bases from V and 15 bases from J, with 15 bases between. Germline lookup yields CDR1 SGHVS and CDR2 FQNEAQ. DNA of the CDR3: TGTGCCAGCAGCTTAGCGGTTCCGGGACATCCGTTCTTC. This sequence encodes CASSLAVPGHPFF.

This clonotype was observed a few times. This chain connects TRBV7-8 to TRBJ1-3; D is unclear. CDR3 length: 13 residues. Germline V lookup: CDR1 SGHVS, CDR2 FQNEAQ. V was clipped by 0 bases and J by 16 bases, with 16 bases between them. CDR3 in DNA: TGTGCCAGCAGCTTAGCGCCTGGCACATCGAAGTATTTT. Amino acid sequence: CASSLAPGTSKYF.

The rearrangement joins TRBV5-6 to TRBJ1-2; 8 bases agree with TRBD1. Looked up from germline, CDR1 is SGHDT and CDR2 is YYEEEE. The CDR3 has 14 amino acids. V trimming: 4 bases; J trimming: 6 bases; junction bases outside the gene matches: 8. The CDR3 protein is CASSPRQGRNGYTF. The CDR3, as DNA: TGTGCCAGCAGCCCCCGACAGGGGAGGAATGGCTACACCTTC.

This sequence joins TRBV21-1 and TRBJ2-3; TRBD1 reflects the table's D call only, with no check against the DNA. TRBV21-1 is annotated as a pseudogene. The CDR3 sequence is 18 residues long. DNA of the CDR3: TGTGCCAGCAGCAATGGCCTTCCAAGGGACAGGGGTACAGATACGCAGTATTTT. It specifies CASSNGLPRDRGTDTQYF.

The chain recombines TRBV9 with TRBJ1-6; 9 nucleotides line up with TRBD1. Trimming removed 4 bases from V and 5 bases from J; junction bases left unmatched: 7. This CDR3 comprises 16 residues. Germline CDR1 is SGDLS and CDR2 is YYNGEE. This CDR3 reads CASSPRTGVNNSPLHF. The DNA of the CDR3 is TGTGCCAGCAGCCCGCGGACAGGGGTGAATAATTCACCCCTCCACTTT.

This chain joins TRBV2 and TRBJ1-6; D perhaps matches TRBD1 (6 bases). Germline CDR1 reads SNHLY; CDR2 reads FYNNEI. This CDR3 spans 14 amino acids. The germline V and J ends were trimmed by 3 bases and 7 bases, with 10 bases remaining between them. The DNA of the CDR3 is TGTGCCAGCAGTGACAGGGGAGCAAATTCACCCCTCCACTTT. Translated: CASSDRGANSPLHF.

This clonotype was counted between two and nine times. V is TRBV9 and J is TRBJ2-4; no definite D call. This CDR3 region has 14 residues. V lost 3 bases and J lost 2, with 9 bases in between. CDR1 and CDR2 from the germline V gene are SGDLS and YYNGEE. CDR3 bases: TGTGCCAGCAGCGCCGCTTGGACCAAAAACATTCAGTACTTC. Encoded protein: CASSAAWTKNIQYF.

The V and J genes are TRBV4-2 and TRBJ1-2; D is unclear. The CDR3 is 13 residues long. Germline CDR1 LGHNA, CDR2 YNFKEQ. The V and J ends lost 0 bases and 5 bases respectively, with 7 bases between them. CDR3 coding DNA: TGTGCCAGCAGCCAAGAACCGGGGTATGGCTACACCTTC. Its protein product is CASSQEPGYGYTF.

This clonotype was seen a few times. J is TRBJ1-1 and V is TRBV19, with a tentative D call TRBD1 (6 bases). Per germline, CDR1 LNHDA and CDR2 SQIVND (reference sequence). The CDR3 has 14 amino acids. The V gene lost 5 bases and the J gene lost 5 bases, with 15 bases spanning the gap. The CDR3 DNA sequence: TGTGCCAGTAGTGTACAGGGTGTAGGGACTGAAGCTTTCTTT. Its protein product is CASSVQGVGTEAFF.

This clonotype appeared many times. This chain uses TRBV7-9 with TRBJ1-1, with unresolved D. Trimming removed 2 bases at V and 5 bases at J, with 3 bases between. This CDR3 contains 11 residues. Per the germline V gene, CDR1 is SEHNR and CDR2 is FQNEAQ (reference sequence). CDR3 protein: CASSLKTEAFF. The CDR3 DNA reads as TGTGCCAGCAGCTTAAAAACTGAAGCTTTCTTT.

The CDR3 nucleotides read TGCGCCAGCAGTTCCGTGTTTGGGAAAGATTTGAACACTGAAGCTTTCTTT. It specifies CASSSVFGKDLNTEAFF. The V gene is TRBV4-1, the J gene TRBJ1-1; D is unresolved. This CDR3 is built from 17 residues. Germline values: CDR1 MGHRA, CDR2 YSYEKL. V was pared by 6 bases and J by 0 bases, with 20 bases between.

The CDR3 sequence: CASSYSRQLNTEAFF. In DNA form, the CDR3 reads TGTGCCAGCAGTTACTCGAGGCAGCTGAACACTGAAGCTTTCTTT. The chain couples TRBV6-5 to TRBJ1-1, with D uncertain. With 0 bases removed from V and 0 bases from J, the gap between germline ends came to 8 bases. The CDR3 extends over 15 amino acids. CDR1 is MNHEY and CDR2 is SVGAGI in the germline V gene.

This clonotype was detected many times. The chain has TRBV6-5 and TRBJ2-7; 12 bases are a match to TRBD1. The CDR3 consists of 16 residues. CDR1 is MNHEY and CDR2 is SVGAGI in the germline V gene. Trimming took 6 bases from V and 2 from J; bases not matched to a gene: 8. CDR3 residues: CASRGQGANRAYEQYF. The DNA of the CDR3 is TGTGCCAGCAGGGGACAGGGGGCGAATCGGGCCTACGAGCAGTACTTC.

This clonotype was detected only a few times. The chain combines TRBV5-1 with TRBJ2-1; TRBD1 agrees at 9 bases. J gave up 5 bases and V 0 bases, and 3 bases lay outside the gene matches. There are 15 residues in the CDR3. The germline CDR1 and CDR2 sequences are SGHRS and YFSETQ. This CDR3 reads CASSLGDRDNNEQFF. CDR3 in DNA: TGCGCCAGCAGCTTGGGGGACAGGGATAACAATGAGCAGTTCTTC. The variable domain in full, completed from reference TRBV5-1 and TRBJ2-1, reads KAGVTQTPRYLIKTRGQQVTLSCSPISGHRSVSWYQQTPGQGLQFLFEYFSETQRNKGNFPGRFSGRQFSNSRSEMNVSTLELGDSALYLCASSLGDRDNNEQFFGPGTRLTVL.